This T cell receptor (beta chain) emerged from a study of blood T cell repertoires in COVID-19. Study background: Italy, Spain and the United States were the sources of the convalescent and acute COVID-19 samples.

Seattle-derived patients entered the study during active infection and were followed longitudinally. Data came from immunoSEQ multiplex PCR; TCRdb stores just in-frame clones and leaves some out. The table includes about 370,000 clones, about 90% detected once. Germline loops: CDR1 KGHDR, CDR2 SFDVKD. The CDR3 is 16 residues long. J lost 0 bases, V lost 2 bases, and 4 bases had no gene match. The origin of this receptor is a young woman with COVID-19, enrolled during active disease. The V gene is TRBV24-1, the J gene TRBJ2-3; TRBD2 matches at 7 bases. Material for sequencing was peripheral blood. The CDR3: CATSDSLAESTDTQYF. The CDR3 nucleotides read TGTGCCACCAGTGATTCCCTAGCGGAGAGCACAGATACGCAGTATTTT.